The clone carrying this T cell receptor (beta chain) was recorded a few times. The sample belongs to a study of human T cells and chemical hapten exposure. Overall study: Read at 6 days, the patch tests placed 0.01% DPC on the upper back.

Indicated time point: patch test 3, about 24 weeks after DPC sensitization. Treatment noted: therapeutic diphenylcyclopropenone sensitization with weekly scalp DPC. Blood sampling preceded each patch test application. The CDR3 totals 15 residues. CDR1 and CDR2 (germline): SGHNT, YYREEE (reference sequence). V was trimmed by 0 bases and J by 3 bases, leaving 10 bases between them. TCRdb re-called the RACE reads through MiXCR, storing one row per CDR3 protein. The sample includes around 110,000 distinct CDR3 sequences, over 9% of them seen just once. This TCR was sampled from a woman aged 45-65 years with alopecia areata. Some clones in this sample may be carry-over from other donors' samples. The sequences come from whole blood, collected in connection with sensitization to the hapten diphenylcyclopropenone (DPC). The J gene is TRBJ2-1, the V gene TRBV5-4, with D perhaps matching TRBD1 or TRBD2 (5 bases each). The CDR3 region has the DNA TGTGCCAGCAGCTTGGTCGGGGCCCTCTACAATGAGCAGTTCTTC. Encoded protein: CASSLVGALYNEQFF.